Listed below are T cell receptor beta chains from one sample, sequenced in a study of T cell responses to AZD1222 COVID-19 vaccine. The data were produced by immunoSEQ multiplex PCR, yet TCRdb's version contains in-frame clones alone and is incomplete. The repertoire consists of 180,000 or so clones, with about 88% occurring once and the leading ten covering roughly 25%. Sample: peripheral blood, taken 28 days after the second AZD1222 dose. All receptors derive from an adult who received the AZD1222 COVID-19 vaccine. Both conserved end residues are part of each CDR3. The order of the fields is V gene, J gene, clone size, D gene, CDR3 DNA, CDR3 protein. D genes are given only for firm matches. Clone size is shown for a subset of rows, as once, few, many or a class of expanded clone.

>TRBV28|TRBJ2-7|.|.
TGTGCCAGCAGTTTCGGGGCGTGGGAGCAGTACTTC
CASSFGAWEQYF
>TRBV13|TRBJ2-7|.|TRBD2
TGTGCCAGCAGCGCCAGGACTAGCGGGAGCTACGAGCAGTACTTC
CASSARTSGSYEQYF
>TRBV5-1|TRBJ1-3|.|TRBD1
TGCGCCAGCAGCTTGGGAGACAGGGTCTCTGGAAACACCATATATTTT
CASSLGDRVSGNTIYF
>TRBV11-2|TRBJ2-1|.|.
TGTGCCAGCAGCTCCCAGAAACGGGTGAGGCCCCATGAGCAGTTCTTC
CASSSQKRVRPHEQFF
>TRBV4-3|TRBJ2-1|.|TRBD2
TGCGCCAGCAGCCAAGATTGGACTAGCGGGGCGAGCTCCTACAATGAGCAGTTCTTC
CASSQDWTSGASSYNEQFF
>TRBV6-5|TRBJ1-1|few|.
TGTGCCAGCAGTTATCTTCCAGGGAACACTGAAGCTTTCTTT
CASSYLPGNTEAFF
>TRBV18|TRBJ2-4|.|.
TGTGCCAGCTCAACGACAGGCCAACCAGGAAACATTCAGTACTTC
CASSTTGQPGNIQYF
>TRBV2|TRBJ1-1|.|.
TGTGCCAGCAGGGCAGCGTCACGGAACACTGAAGCTTTCTTT
CASRAASRNTEAFF
>TRBV28|TRBJ1-5|.|.
TGTGCCAGCAGCCCTGGTCAGCCCCAGCATTTT
CASSPGQPQHF
>TRBV6-2/TRBV6-3|TRBJ2-1|.|TRBD1
TGTGCCAGCAGTTTCCGGGACAGGGGTAATGAGCAGTTCTTC
CASSFRDRGNEQFF
>TRBV7-9|TRBJ2-7|.|TRBD1
TGTGCCAGCAGCGCTCGGACAGGGGCTTCCTACGAGCAGTACTTC
CASSARTGASYEQYF
>TRBV7-9|TRBJ2-1|once|TRBD2
TGTGCCAGCAGCGCCCCCCTAGCGGGAAAGGTTGAGCAGTTCTTC
CASSAPLAGKVEQFF
>TRBV5-1|TRBJ1-1|.|TRBD1
TGCGCCAGCAGCTTGGGATTGGGGACAGGCCGGGGGCCTGAAGCTTTCTTT
CASSLGLGTGRGPEAFF
>TRBV12-3/TRBV12-4|TRBJ1-2|few|.
TGTGCCAGCGGAGACGACAGTGACTATGGCTACACCTTC
CASGDDSDYGYTF
>TRBV5-6|TRBJ1-4|.|TRBD1
TGTGCCAGCAGCAGACAGGGGCTTAATGAAAAACTGTTTTTT
CASSRQGLNEKLFF
>TRBV7-7|TRBJ2-5|.|.
TGTGCTAGCAGCCCCATCGGGGCGGAGACCCAGTACTTC
CASSPIGAETQYF